Each of the 10 T cell receptor beta chains below was sequenced from the same sample in a study of T cells in Graves' hyperthyroidism and ophthalmopathy. TCR beta CDR3 regions were amplified from RNA transcripts. First-round RT-PCR targeting the TCR CDR3 was performed with the HTBI primer set. TCRdb itself ran the multiplex PCR reads through MiXCR, one entry per CDR3 protein. The sample yields approximately 400,000 distinct CDR3 sequences, approximately 14% seen once. The sample was blood. The receptors derive from a woman between 18 and 30 years old with Graves' hyperthyroidism.

In its sample, this clonotype was seen a few times. This chain uses TRBV7-3 with TRBJ2-1; 12 bases fit TRBD1. Germline trimming cut 0 bases from V and 8 bases from J; bases unmatched to any gene: 2. The CDR3 length is 15 residues. Germline values: CDR1 SGHTA, CDR2 FQGTGA. The CDR3 sequence is CASSLTGTGGDEQFF. The CDR3 coding sequence is TGTGCCAGCAGCTTAACCGGGACAGGGGGCGATGAGCAGTTCTTC.

The chain employs TRBV12-3 or TRBV12-4 and TRBJ2-2; D is possibly TRBD2 (7 bases). The CDR3 runs to 17 residues. Trimming took 4 bases from V and 4 from J, leaving 19 bases between them. The CDR3 sequence is CASSSPGGRVGTGELFF. The CDR3 coding sequence is TGTGCCAGCAGTTCCCCGGGGGGCAGGGTCGGCACCGGGGAGCTGTTTTTT.

This clonotype was seen more than once but under ten times. The chain recombines TRBV7-3 with TRBJ1-1; D not certain. Germline CDR1 reads SGHTA; CDR2 reads FQGTGA. The germline V and J ends were trimmed by 5 bases and 4 bases, with 11 bases remaining between them. The CDR3 covers 13 residues. This CDR3 reads CASSPDEVTEAFF. The DNA for the CDR3 is TGTGCCAGCAGCCCTGATGAGGTCACTGAAGCTTTCTTT.

The chain joins TRBV5-1 to TRBJ1-3; 7 nucleotides match TRBD1. The CDR3 contains 15 residues. Germline V lookup: CDR1 SGHRS, CDR2 YFSETQ. The J segment lost 7 bases and the V segment lost 0 bases, leaving 7 bases of the junction unmatched. The CDR3 spells CASSLAGTVGNTIYF. CDR3 DNA: TGCGCCAGCAGCTTGGCCGGGACAGTAGGGAACACCATATATTTT.

This clonotype appeared many times. J is TRBJ2-3 and V is TRBV12-3 or TRBV12-4; 9 bases line up with TRBD1. CDR3 size: 14 residues. The J segment lost 5 bases and the V segment lost 6 bases, leaving 6 bases of the junction unmatched. CDR3: CASSPGQGRDTQYF. The CDR3 DNA is TGTGCCAGCAGCCCCGGACAGGGGAGAGATACGCAGTATTTT.

The chain uses TRBV18 and TRBJ2-2; weak D call: TRBD1 (6 bases). This CDR3 is 17 amino acids long. Germline V gene lookup returns CDR1 KGHSH and CDR2 LQKENI. The V end was cut by 3 bases, the J end by 1 base, with 15 bases between. The CDR3 DNA is TGTGCCAGCTCACCGCAGGGGCGGCGAGTGAACACCGGGGAGCTGTTTTTT. Amino acids: CASSPQGRRVNTGELFF.

This clonotype was detected ten times or more. The chain combines TRBV20-1 with TRBJ2-5; no clear D gene. Looked up from germline, CDR1 is DFQATT and CDR2 is SNEGSKA (reference sequence). This CDR3 spans 13 amino acids. Trimming cost V 6 bases and J 3 bases, with 14 bases left between them. The CDR3 sequence: CSAHTSSEETQYF. The CDR3 DNA reads as TGCAGTGCACACACATCAAGCGAAGAGACCCAGTACTTC.

This clonotype was recorded at least ten times. The CDR3 region is CASSMGGSNQPQHF. For the CDR3, the DNA is TGTGCCAGTAGTATGGGTGGGAGCAATCAGCCCCAGCATTTT. V and J are TRBV19 and TRBJ1-5; no clear D gene. V shed 3 bases and J shed 1 base, with 7 bases lying between them. This CDR3 has 14 amino acids. CDR1 and CDR2 from the germline V gene are LNHDA and SQIVND (reference sequence).

In this sample, this clonotype turned up many times. The V and J genes are TRBV3-1 and TRBJ1-2, with 7 bases fitting TRBD1. Per the germline V gene, CDR1 is LGHDT and CDR2 is YNNKEL (reference sequence). The CDR3 is 15 residues long. V was pared by 6 bases and J by 5 bases, with 12 bases of the junction left unmatched. The CDR3 reads CASSPRLGGAYGYTF. Here the CDR3 DNA reads TGTGCCAGCAGTCCCCGGTTAGGGGGCGCGTATGGCTACACCTTC.

This clonotype was seen ten or more times. The V gene is TRBV2, the J gene TRBJ1-1; D ambiguous. This CDR3 is 15 amino acids long. Germline CDR1 SNHLY, CDR2 FYNNEI. Trimming took 6 bases from V and 0 from J, leaving 14 bases between them. CDR3 loop: CASSPEVQMNTEAFF. CDR3 DNA sequence: TGTGCCAGCAGCCCCGAGGTACAGATGAACACTGAAGCTTTCTTT.